Shown below are 32 T cell receptor beta chains from a single sample sequenced in a study of blood T cell repertoires in COVID-19. Sequenced by immunoSEQ multiplex PCR; TCRdb stores in-frame clones only, minus some. The table lists around 55,000 clones, 85% to 90% of them singletons. Sample: peripheral blood. These receptors were collected from a man between 60 and 75 years old with acute or convalescent COVID-19.

The V and J genes are TRBV28 and TRBJ1-1; D is uncertain. The germline CDR1 and CDR2 sequences are MDHEN and SYDVKM. This CDR3 is built from 11 residues. Trimming removed 5 bases from V and 4 bases from J, with 5 bases in between. The CDR3 nucleotides are TGTGCCAGCAGTCGGGGCACTGAAGCTTTCTTT. It codes for CASSRGTEAFF.

The chain carries TRBV5-6 and TRBJ1-1, with a tentative D call TRBD1 (6 bases). V shed 7 bases and J shed 4 bases, with 17 bases lying between them. The length of the CDR3 is 14 residues. Germline V lookup: CDR1 SGHDT, CDR2 YYEEEE. Here the CDR3 DNA reads TGTGCCAGCGGAACCTTGGGGGCTGTCACTGAAGCTTTCTTT. Residues: CASGTLGAVTEAFF.

The V gene is TRBV7-9, the J gene TRBJ2-7; TRBD2 agrees at 12 bases. Germline V gene sequence: CDR1 SEHNR, CDR2 FQNEAQ (reference sequence). The V gene end was trimmed by 5 bases and the J gene end by 1 base; junction bases not matched to a gene: 6. This CDR3 spans 16 amino acids. CDR3 sequence reads: CASSPRLAGVSYEQYF. Here the CDR3 DNA reads TGTGCCAGCAGCCCCAGACTAGCGGGAGTTTCCTACGAGCAGTACTTC.

The V call is TRBV25-1, the J call TRBJ2-5, with 7 bases identical to TRBD1. The CDR3 totals 14 residues. Germline CDR1 and CDR2: MGHDK and SYGVNS. Trimming cost V 7 bases and J 5 bases; bases outside gene matches: 10. CDR3 sequence: CASNLEQGMETQYF. The CDR3, as DNA: TGTGCCAGCAATTTGGAACAGGGGATGGAGACCCAGTACTTC.

V is TRBV19 and J is TRBJ1-4, with D hard to call. In germline, CDR1 is LNHDA, CDR2 SQIVND (reference sequence). This CDR3 has 14 residues. Deletions cut 2 bases from V and 8 bases from J, with 12 bases between. For the CDR3, the DNA is TGTGCCAGTAGTATACGGGCCGCGGGGGAAAAACTGTTTTTT. Translation: CASSIRAAGEKLFF.

The chain has TRBV4-2 and TRBJ2-5, with TRBD2 matching 12 bases. The V segment lost 1 base and the J segment 5 bases; nucleotides outside the gene matches: 8. The CDR3 contains 17 residues. Germline V gene lookup returns CDR1 LGHNA and CDR2 YNFKEQ. CDR3 bases: TGTGCCAGCAGCCAAGTCCTGACTAGCGGGAGAGGGGAGACCCAGTACTTC. It encodes CASSQVLTSGRGETQYF.

This rearrangement joins TRBV19 to TRBJ2-7, with a possible D match to TRBD1 (5 bases). Per the germline V gene, CDR1 is LNHDA and CDR2 is SQIVND (reference sequence). The CDR3 covers 15 residues. V gave up 3 bases and J gave up 1 base, with 13 bases separating them. The CDR3 DNA reads TGTGCCAGTAGTATTTCTTCTGGGGCATCCTACGAGCAGTACTTC. Protein sequence: CASSISSGASYEQYF.

The chain joins TRBV15 to TRBJ1-2; D remains unclear. Germline V gene lookup returns CDR1 LNHNV and CDR2 YYDKDF (reference sequence). There are 14 residues in the CDR3. Trimming pared 1 base from V and 2 bases from J, leaving 8 bases between. DNA of the CDR3: TGTGCCACCAGCAGAGGGCAGGTGAACTATGGCTACACCTTC. Translation gives CATSRGQVNYGYTF.

The genes are TRBV3-1 (or the pseudogene TRBV3-2) and TRBJ2-4, with a weak D call TRBD2 (6 bases). Germline-derived CDR1 and CDR2 are LGHDT and YNNKEL (reference sequence). The CDR3 runs to 18 residues. V gave up 2 bases and J gave up 0 bases, with 17 bases separating them. The CDR3 nucleotides are TGTGCCAGCAGCCAAACTAGCAGTTACCCTCTAGCCAAAAACATTCAGTACTTC. Translated, it gives CASSQTSSYPLAKNIQYF.

The chain recombines TRBV19 with TRBJ1-4; D gene ambiguous. The length of the CDR3 is 14 residues. The germline V and J ends were trimmed by 6 bases and 4 bases, with 12 bases remaining between them. In germline, CDR1 is LNHDA, CDR2 SQIVND (reference sequence). CDR3 sequence: CASSPSGNNEKLFF. The CDR3 DNA sequence: TGTGCCAGTAGCCCATCGGGGAATAATGAAAAACTGTTTTTT. The whole variable domain, remainder taken from reference TRBV19 and TRBJ1-4, is DGGITQSPKYLFRKEGQNVTLSCEQNLNHDAMYWYRQDPGQGLRLIYYSQIVNDFQKGDIAEGYSVSREKKESFPLTVTSAQKNPTAFYLCASSPSGNNEKLFFGSGTQLSVL.

V usage is TRBV4-2 and J usage is TRBJ1-6, with D tentatively TRBD1 (6 bases). The CDR3 is 15 amino acids. V was pared by 0 bases and J by 10 bases, with 13 bases between. CDR1 is LGHNA and CDR2 is YNFKEQ in the germline V gene. The CDR3 DNA is TGTGCCAGCAGCCAAGATCTACAGGGAGAATCACCCCTCCACTTT. This translates into CASSQDLQGESPLHF.

The table lists this clone with a few counts. The rearrangement joins TRBV6-5 to TRBJ2-7, with D perhaps TRBD1 (6 bases). The CDR3 is made up of 14 amino acids. The V end lost 0 bases, the J end lost 4 bases, and 10 bases lay between the germline ends. Germline lookup yields CDR1 MNHEY and CDR2 SVGAGI. The CDR3 coding sequence is TGTGCCAGCAGTTACTCTACGGGGACATACGAGCAGTACTTC. Its protein is CASSYSTGTYEQYF.

The CDR3 DNA sequence: TGTGCCACCAGCAGAGATCGAGAGATTTCCTACGAGCAGTACTTC. Amino acids: CATSRDREISYEQYF. This sequence joins TRBV15 and TRBJ2-7, with D unclear. The germline V and J ends were trimmed by 0 bases and 1 base, with 10 bases remaining between them. Germline CDR1 is LNHNV and CDR2 is YYDKDF (reference sequence). This CDR3 is built from 15 residues.

The gene calls are TRBV29-1 and TRBJ2-3; 8 nucleotides align to TRBD2. The CDR3 totals 17 residues. Trimming cost V 3 bases and J 0 bases; bases outside gene matches: 11. Germline V gene data show CDR1 as SQVTM and CDR2 as ANQGSEA. CDR3 sequence: CSVERASGYSSTDTQYF. The CDR3 DNA reads as TGCAGCGTTGAGAGGGCTAGCGGGTATTCTAGCACAGATACGCAGTATTTT.

The gene calls are TRBV11-1 and TRBJ2-5; maybe TRBD1 (5 bases). CDR3 length: 13 amino acids. From germline, CDR1 is SGHAT and CDR2 FQDESV (reference sequence). Deletions cut 5 bases from V and 5 bases from J, with 12 bases between. The CDR3 DNA sequence: TGTGCCAGCAGCGAGACAGCTCTGGAGACCCAGTACTTC. Amino acid sequence: CASSETALETQYF. Filled out from reference TRBV11-1 and TRBJ2-5, the complete variable domain reads EAEVAQSPRYKITEKSQAVAFWCDPISGHATLYWYRQILGQGPELLVQFQDESVVDDSQLPKDRFSAERLKGVDSTLKIQPAELGDSAMYLCASSETALETQYFGPGTRLLVL.

DNA for the CDR3: TGTGCCACCAGCAGGCGGGCTAGCGGGGCGGATGAGCAGTTCTTC. Translating it yields CATSRRASGADEQFF. The rearrangement links TRBV15 to TRBJ2-1; TRBD2 matches 9 bases. The CDR3 is 15 residues long. Germline trimming cut 3 bases from V and 8 bases from J; bases unmatched to any gene: 8. CDR1 is LNHNV, CDR2 YYDKDF, per germline (reference sequence).

V gene TRBV5-1 combines with J gene TRBJ1-2; possibly TRBD1 for D (5 bases). The CDR3 has 14 residues. Germline CDR1 reads SGHRS; CDR2 reads YFSETQ. Trimming left V 0 bases short and J 4 bases short, with 10 bases between. CDR3 nucleotides: TGCGCCAGCAGCTTGGTGGGGGACTCCTATGGCTACACCTTC. Translation gives CASSLVGDSYGYTF.

The chain uses TRBV11-2 and TRBJ1-6, with unresolved D. Germline assignment: CDR1 SGHAT and CDR2 FQNNGV. Trimming removed 0 bases at V and 7 bases at J, with 7 bases between. This CDR3 has 14 residues. DNA for the CDR3: TGTGCCAGCAGCTTAGATCGGAGGAATTCACCCCTCCACTTT. Its protein product is CASSLDRRNSPLHF.

The chain carries TRBV27 and TRBJ1-4; tentative D call: TRBD1 (6 bases). The CDR3 length is 13 residues. Germline assignment: CDR1 MNHEY and CDR2 SMNVEV (reference sequence). Trimming shortened V by 5 bases and J by 12 bases, and 16 bases separated the two germline ends. This CDR3 is CASSLNQGWQLFF. The CDR3 DNA sequence: TGTGCCAGCAGTCTCAACCAGGGGTGGCAACTGTTTTTT.

This chain links TRBV6-5 with TRBJ2-2; D is possibly TRBD2 (5 bases). Trimming cost V 4 bases and J 2 bases, with 5 bases left between them. There are 13 residues in the CDR3. The germline gives CDR1 MNHEY, CDR2 SVGAGI. The CDR3 protein is CASSWTNTGELFF. The CDR3 DNA follows: TGTGCCAGCAGTTGGACTAACACCGGGGAGCTGTTTTTT.

The chain employs TRBV27 and TRBJ2-5; 9 bases map to TRBD1. The CDR3 totals 14 residues. V was clipped by 6 bases and J by 4 bases; unmatched bases: 6. CDR1 and CDR2 (germline): MNHEY, SMNVEV (reference sequence). The CDR3: CASRRGTGRETQYF. The CDR3, as DNA: TGTGCCAGCAGGCGGGGGACAGGGAGAGAGACCCAGTACTTC.

V usage is TRBV29-1 and J usage is TRBJ1-1; D not certain. This CDR3 spans 12 amino acids. CDR1 and CDR2 from the germline V gene are SQVTM and ANQGSEA. Trimming removed 7 bases from V and 1 base from J, with 10 bases in between. CDR3 in amino acids: CSARRTNTEAFF. The CDR3 DNA reads TGCAGCGCTAGGAGGACGAACACTGAAGCTTTCTTT. Together with reference TRBV29-1 and TRBJ1-1, the CDR3 gives the full variable domain: SAVISQKPSRDICQRGTSLTIQCQVDSQVTMMFWYRQQPGQSLTLIATANQGSEATYESGFVIDKFPISRPNLTFSTLTVSNMSPEDSSIYLCSARRTNTEAFFGQGTRLTVV.

This chain links TRBV7-3 with TRBJ1-6, with D maybe TRBD1 (5 bases). This CDR3 is built from 13 residues. Germline V gene data show CDR1 as SGHTA and CDR2 as FQGTGA. V was trimmed by 5 bases and J by 10 bases, leaving 12 bases between them. The CDR3 DNA follows: TGTGCCAGCAGCGGCGACAGTTACTCACCCCTCCACTTT. Translating gives CASSGDSYSPLHF.

This chain uses TRBV14 with TRBJ2-3; D not resolved. The V gene's germline CDR1 is SGHDN and CDR2 FVKESK. V was cut by 1 base and J by 0 bases, with 14 bases left in between. This CDR3 spans 17 amino acids. The CDR3 sequence is CASSQGIETYSTDTQYF. CDR3 DNA: TGTGCCAGCAGCCAAGGAATCGAGACATATAGCACAGATACGCAGTATTTT.

The rearrangement uses TRBV29-1 and TRBJ2-7; 8 nucleotides agree with TRBD2. The CDR3 is 13 residues long. Losses at the gene ends were 6 bases for V and 7 bases for J; bases not matched to a gene: 11. The V gene's germline CDR1 is SQVTM and CDR2 ANQGSEA. The CDR3 DNA reads TGCAGCGTCCCGGGGGGGGAGGCCCGGGAGCAGTACTTC. Residues: CSVPGGEAREQYF.

The rearrangement uses TRBV18 and TRBJ1-1; TRBD1 agrees at 9 bases. The CDR3 contains 14 residues. The V and J ends lost 4 bases and 3 bases, in that order; junction bases with no gene match: 3. Per germline, CDR1 KGHSH and CDR2 LQKENI. The CDR3 DNA reads TGTGCCAGCTCACTAGACAGGGGGGACACTGAAGCTTTCTTT. Amino acids: CASSLDRGDTEAFF.

The CDR3 loop reads CASSQVLGRETQYF. CDR3 nucleotide sequence: TGCGCCAGCAGCCAAGTCCTGGGGAGGGAGACCCAGTACTTC. This chain uses TRBV4-3 with TRBJ2-5, with D perhaps matching TRBD2 (6 bases). The CDR3 spans 14 residues. CDR1 is LGHNA and CDR2 is YSLEER in the germline V gene. Between the trimmed V and J ends, which lost 1 base and 5 bases, there was a span of 11 bases.

J is TRBJ2-3 and V is TRBV19; 8 positions agree with TRBD2. The junction had 0 bases not matched to a gene; V was cut back by 4 bases and J by 9 bases. The CDR3 is 11 amino acids. Per germline, CDR1 LNHDA and CDR2 SQIVND (reference sequence). The CDR3 nucleotides read TGTGCCAGTAGTAGCGGGAGGACGCAGTATTTT. Residues: CASSSGRTQYF.

The chain joins TRBV5-4 to TRBJ1-2, with TRBD1 as a possible D gene (6 bases). V dropped 2 bases and J dropped 5 bases, with 10 bases sitting between them. Germline CDR1 is SGHNT and CDR2 is YYREEE (reference sequence). The CDR3 has 13 amino acids. CDR3 in amino acids: CASSFTGTYGYTF. The CDR3 nucleotides read TGTGCCAGCAGCTTTACAGGGACATATGGCTACACCTTC.

In this sample, this clone turned up once. The chain carries TRBV5-1 and TRBJ1-6; TRBD1 matches at 8 bases. V lost 0 bases, J lost 6 bases, and 11 bases stayed unmatched. The CDR3 loop spans 18 amino acids. Germline CDR1 reads SGHRS; CDR2 reads YFSETQ. DNA of the CDR3: TGCGCCAGCAGCTTGGGGTACACCTCAGGGGGCCCTAATTCACCCCTCCACTTT. Its protein is CASSLGYTSGGPNSPLHF. Variable domain in full (rest from reference TRBV5-1 and TRBJ1-6): KAGVTQTPRYLIKTRGQQVTLSCSPISGHRSVSWYQQTPGQGLQFLFEYFSETQRNKGNFPGRFSGRQFSNSRSEMNVSTLELGDSALYLCASSLGYTSGGPNSPLHFGNGTRLTVT.

This clone has more than one count but fewer than ten. The rearrangement links TRBV12-3 or TRBV12-4 to TRBJ2-5; the D is unclear. The CDR3 runs 13 residues. The germline V and J ends were trimmed by 6 bases and 4 bases, with 12 bases remaining between them. The CDR3 DNA sequence: TGTGCCAGCAGCCGACGGAGAGGAGAGACCCAGTACTTC. Its translation: CASSRRRGETQYF.

The rearrangement joins TRBV4-1 to TRBJ2-4; D is perhaps TRBD2 (5 bases). Between the trimmed V and J ends, which lost 5 bases and 0 bases, there was a span of 14 bases. Germline CDR1 is MGHRA and CDR2 is YSYEKL. The CDR3 spans 16 residues. The CDR3 DNA reads TGCGCCAGCAGCGCTCGGCTTGGACTAGCCAAAAACATTCAGTACTTC. Encoded protein: CASSARLGLAKNIQYF.